These 30 T cell receptor beta chains were sequenced from one sample in a study of CD8 T cells in ankylosing spondylitis (dated by TCRdb to the late 2010s). The library was made by 5' RACE. Sequencing was carried out with an Illumina MiSeq. The public sequencing data were trimmed at Q25 with fastp and processed into clonotypes with MiXCR by TCRdb, which kept only in-frame beta chains. Identical CDR3 proteins give one entry, which carries the most common genes and DNA. Counted in this sample were about 18,000 distinct CDR3 sequences; around 8% of them appeared once. Approximately 33% of the sample is taken by the ten largest. Input material: blood. The receptors originated from a male donor with ankylosing spondylitis or in good health (not recorded which).

This chain links TRBV15 with TRBJ1-1; 7 positions agree with TRBD1. The CDR3 has 15 residues. Per germline, CDR1 LNHNV and CDR2 YYDKDF (reference sequence). The trim removed 0 bases at V and 4 bases at J, leaving 5 bases unmatched. DNA for the CDR3: TGTGCCACCAGCAGAGACAGGGGGTCGAGCACTGAAGCTTTCTTT. Translating it yields CATSRDRGSSTEAFF.

This clonotype was observed at least ten times. This chain links TRBV7-9 with TRBJ1-6; no clear D gene. CDR3 size: 12 residues. Trimming cost V 5 bases and J 7 bases, with 6 bases left between them. Germline CDR1 SEHNR, CDR2 FQNEAQ (reference sequence). The CDR3 loop is CASSLENSPLHF. The CDR3 region has the DNA TGTGCCAGCAGCCTAGAGAATTCACCCCTCCACTTT.

The chain joins TRBV7-2 to TRBJ2-5, with a possible D match to TRBD1 (6 bases). The ends were cut back, 2 bases at V and 0 bases at J, with 10 bases in the middle. The CDR3 has 15 residues. Germline assignment: CDR1 SGHTA and CDR2 FQGNSA. CDR3 sequence: CASSLMGHYQETQYF. The CDR3 bases are TGTGCCAGCAGCTTAATGGGACATTACCAAGAGACCCAGTACTTC.

This clonotype has a count of ten or more. In DNA form, the CDR3 reads TGTGCCAGCAGTTACGAAGGGGGTGAAGCTTTCTTT. Protein sequence: CASSYEGGEAFF. The V and J genes are TRBV6-6 and TRBJ1-1, with a weak D call TRBD1 (6 bases). The CDR3 length is 12 residues. Germline V gene lookup returns CDR1 MNHNY and CDR2 SVGAGI (reference sequence). Trimming removed 2 bases at V and 7 bases at J, with 8 bases between.

The gene calls are TRBV10-3 and TRBJ2-3; 13 positions agree with TRBD2. The CDR3 covers 18 residues. CDR1 and CDR2 (germline): ENHRY, SYGVKD. The V segment lost 3 bases and the J segment 4 bases; nucleotides outside the gene matches: 10. CDR3 sequence: CAISEGGTSGESSDTQYF. CDR3 nucleotide sequence: TGTGCCATCAGTGAAGGCGGGACTAGCGGGGAGTCGTCAGATACGCAGTATTTT.

This clonotype was picked up many times. The chain couples TRBV24-1 to TRBJ2-1; TRBD1 matches 9 bases. Per germline, CDR1 KGHDR and CDR2 SFDVKD. The V gene end was trimmed by 4 bases and the J gene end by 8 bases; junction bases not matched to a gene: 5. The CDR3 has 14 residues. CDR3: CATSESGQGHEQFF. In nucleotides, the CDR3 is TGTGCCACCAGTGAATCGGGACAGGGTCATGAGCAGTTCTTC.

This clonotype was seen ten or more times. CDR3 in amino acids: CASSESWTGDTEAFF. The CDR3 DNA sequence: TGTGCCAGCAGTGAATCCTGGACAGGGGATACTGAAGCTTTCTTT. The V gene is TRBV25-1, the J gene TRBJ1-1; 9 nucleotides agree with TRBD1. Germline V gene data show CDR1 as MGHDK and CDR2 as SYGVNS. Losses at the gene ends were 1 base for V and 5 bases for J; bases not matched to a gene: 5. There are 15 residues in the CDR3.

This clonotype was picked up many times. The chain combines TRBV6-2 or TRBV6-3 with TRBJ1-5; possibly TRBD1 for D (6 bases). Per germline, CDR1 MNHEY and CDR2 SVGEGT. V dropped 6 bases and J dropped 2 bases, with 14 bases sitting between them. CDR3 length equals 15 residues. The CDR3 DNA reads TGTGCCAGCAGCTCCGGGACATCCCGCAATCAGCCCCAGCATTTT. Residues: CASSSGTSRNQPQHF.

The chain recombines TRBV7-2 with TRBJ1-3, with D perhaps matching TRBD1 (5 bases). CDR1 is SGHTA and CDR2 is FQGNSA in the germline V gene. The CDR3 has 16 residues. Trimming took 5 bases from V and 0 from J, leaving 14 bases between them. The CDR3 bases are TGTGCCAGCAGCCAAGAACAGGTCTTCTCTGGAAACACCATATATTTT. Protein product: CASSQEQVFSGNTIYF.

This clonotype appeared many times. The chain uses TRBV28 and TRBJ2-1; 9 nucleotides align to TRBD2. With 5 bases clipped from V and 5 bases from J, the junction kept 10 bases outside the gene matches. Germline CDR1 and CDR2: MDHEN and SYDVKM. The CDR3 contains 16 residues. The CDR3 loop reads CASSHLVAGVHNEQFF. The DNA of the CDR3 is TGTGCCAGCAGTCACCTTGTAGCGGGAGTTCACAATGAGCAGTTCTTC.

This clonotype has just a few counts. The chain links TRBV14 to TRBJ2-3; the D is unclear. The germline CDR1 and CDR2 sequences are SGHDN and FVKESK. The CDR3 consists of 15 residues. Trimming cost V 1 base and J 1 base, with 9 bases left between them. This chain's CDR3 is CASSQVTARTDTQYF. In DNA, the CDR3 is TGTGCCAGCAGCCAAGTCACTGCGCGCACAGATACGCAGTATTTT.

This clonotype occurred many times. The chain employs TRBV6-5 and TRBJ2-2; D remains unclear. The CDR3 runs to 13 residues. The germline gives CDR1 MNHEY, CDR2 SVGAGI. Trimming removed 0 bases at V and 9 bases at J, with 8 bases between. The CDR3 sequence is CASSYSGTWELFF. The CDR3 DNA reads as TGTGCCAGCAGTTACTCGGGAACTTGGGAGCTGTTTTTT.

This clonotype has only a few counts. The CDR3 loop reads CSVAGSQETQYF. CDR3 DNA sequence: TGCAGCGTGGCTGGATCGCAAGAGACCCAGTACTTC. V usage is TRBV29-1 and J usage is TRBJ2-5, with no clear D. Trimming shortened V by 6 bases and J by 2 bases, and 10 bases separated the two germline ends. Germline V lookup: CDR1 SQVTM, CDR2 ANQGSEA. The CDR3 is 12 residues long. Using reference TRBV29-1 and TRBJ2-5 for the parts outside the CDR3, the full variable domain is SAVISQKPSRDICQRGTSLTIQCQVDSQVTMMFWYRQQPGQSLTLIATANQGSEATYESGFVIDKFPISRPNLTFSTLTVSNMSPEDSSIYLCSVAGSQETQYFGPGTRLLVL.

This clonotype has ten or more counts. The chain has TRBV7-2 and TRBJ2-3; 11 nucleotides agree with TRBD2. The germline V gene has CDR1 SGHTA and CDR2 FQGNSA. With 5 bases clipped from V and 5 bases from J, the junction kept 6 bases outside the gene matches. CDR3 length: 15 residues. Here the CDR3 DNA reads TGTGCCAGCAGCATTAGCGGGGGGGCGAAAGATACGCAGTATTTT. This encodes CASSISGGAKDTQYF.

There are a few counts of this clonotype. The chain uses TRBV28 and TRBJ1-6; no clear D. The CDR3 totals 14 residues. Trimming pared 2 bases from V and 8 bases from J, leaving 10 bases between. The germline V gene encodes CDR1 MDHEN and CDR2 SYDVKM. This CDR3 is CASSLRVPHSPLHF. For the CDR3, the DNA is TGTGCCAGCAGTTTAAGAGTTCCTCATTCACCCCTCCACTTT.

The CDR3 DNA is TGTGCCAGCAGCCCGGGACTAGCGCTTACCTACGAGCAGTACTTC. It yields the protein CASSPGLALTYEQYF. This chain joins TRBV3-1 and TRBJ2-7; 10 bases are shared with TRBD2. The CDR3 has 15 residues. After removal of 4 bases from V and 2 bases from J, the junction contained 5 bases not matched to a gene. CDR1 LGHDT and CDR2 YNNKEL come from the germline V gene (reference sequence).

This clonotype has at least ten counts. As DNA, the CDR3 is TGTGCCAGCCGAAAGGGACAGAACACCGGGGAGCTGTTTTTT. It encodes CASRKGQNTGELFF. The rearrangement uses TRBV6-4 and TRBJ2-2; D may be TRBD1 (6 bases). CDR1 MRHNA and CDR2 SNTAGT come from the germline V gene. V dropped 8 bases and J dropped 1 base, with 11 bases sitting between them. The CDR3 spans 14 residues.

At least ten counts were recorded for this clonotype. V and J are TRBV15 and TRBJ2-5; possible D gene TRBD1, 6 bases. The CDR3 length is 14 residues. Germline CDR1 and CDR2: LNHNV and YYDKDF (reference sequence). The V gene lost 8 bases and the J gene lost 5 bases, with 18 bases spanning the gap. The CDR3 coding sequence is TGTGCCACCGGCTTGGGGTCTAGGGGGGAGACCCAGTACTTC. It translates to CATGLGSRGETQYF.

In this sample, this clonotype turned up a few times. The rearrangement joins TRBV15 to TRBJ1-1; no clear D. Germline V lookup: CDR1 LNHNV, CDR2 YYDKDF (reference sequence). The CDR3 has 13 amino acids. V lost 4 bases, J lost 5 bases, and 11 bases lay in between. The CDR3 is CATSMEARTEAFF. In DNA form, the CDR3 reads TGTGCCACCAGCATGGAGGCCAGGACTGAAGCTTTCTTT.

This clonotype was counted many times. This sequence joins TRBV15 and TRBJ2-3; D call uncertain. The CDR3 totals 13 residues. CDR1 is LNHNV and CDR2 is YYDKDF in the germline V gene (reference sequence). V was pared by 2 bases and J by 4 bases, with 7 bases between. The CDR3: CATSRWGPDTQYF. The CDR3 region has the DNA TGTGCCACCAGCAGATGGGGTCCAGATACGCAGTATTTT. The variable domain in full, with the rest retrieved from reference TRBV15 and TRBJ2-3, is DAMVIQNPRYQVTQFGKPVTLSCSQTLNHNVMYWYQQKSSQAPKLLFHYYDKDFNNEADTPDNFQSRRPNTSFCFLDIRSPGLGDTAMYLCATSRWGPDTQYFGPGTRLTVL.

The chain couples TRBV29-1 to TRBJ2-2, with D perhaps assigned TRBD1 or TRBD2 (5 bases each). Germline V CDR1 and CDR2: SQVTM, ANQGSEA. V was cut by 7 bases and J by 5 bases, with 17 bases left in between. The CDR3 sequence is 14 residues long. CDR3 loop: CSGSIQGVTGELFF. In DNA form, the CDR3 reads TGCAGCGGCTCAATCCAGGGAGTTACCGGGGAGCTGTTTTTT.

This sequence joins TRBV12-3 or TRBV12-4 and TRBJ2-2; TRBD1 or TRBD2 may be the D gene (5 bases each). The CDR3 contains 16 residues. Trimming took off 6 bases at V and 6 bases at J, with 20 bases between the two ends. DNA of the CDR3: TGTGCCAGCAGCCCGTCCTCTGGGGGATTCGCCGGGGAGCTGTTTTTT. This translates into CASSPSSGGFAGELFF.

This clonotype has ten or more counts. The V call is TRBV6-4, the J call TRBJ1-1; no clear D. Germline V gene lookup returns CDR1 MRHNA and CDR2 SNTAGT. Trimming took 3 bases from V and 7 from J, leaving 9 bases between them. This CDR3 comprises 12 residues. The CDR3 loop is CASSDVGFEAFF. As DNA, the CDR3 is TGTGCCAGCAGTGATGTGGGGTTTGAAGCTTTCTTT.

The table lists this clonotype with a few counts. The CDR3 sequence: CASSLGTVYNEQFF. DNA of the CDR3: TGTGCCAGCAGTTTGGGGACGGTCTACAATGAGCAGTTCTTC. The chain links TRBV12-3 or TRBV12-4 to TRBJ2-1; D is tentatively TRBD1 or TRBD2 (5 bases each). Trimming left V 3 bases short and J 3 bases short, with 9 bases between. This CDR3 is built from 14 residues.

The chain uses TRBV4-3 and TRBJ1-5; D unresolved. The V end was cut by 4 bases, the J end by 5 bases, with 9 bases between. Germline CDR1 is LGHNA and CDR2 is YSLEER. The CDR3 totals 13 residues. CDR3 bases: TGCGCCAGCAGCCCCTCGTTTGATCAGCCCCAGCATTTT. Its translation: CASSPSFDQPQHF.

CDR3 sequence (DNA): TGTGCCAGCAGCTCTGGCGACGGTGTAGACACCGGGGAGCTGTTTTTT. This codes for CASSSGDGVDTGELFF. V and J are TRBV7-2 and TRBJ2-2; D gene ambiguous. CDR1 is SGHTA and CDR2 is FQGNSA in the germline V gene. The CDR3 contains 16 residues. V lost 4 bases and J 3 bases, leaving 15 bases between the germline ends.

This clonotype showed up many times. This chain links TRBV20-1 with TRBJ2-2; no definite D call. Germline values: CDR1 DFQATT, CDR2 SNEGSKA (reference sequence). The CDR3 has 12 residues. V shed 5 bases and J shed 1 base, with 5 bases lying between them. In nucleotides, the CDR3 is TGCAGTGCTGGGCGGAACACCGGGGAGCTGTTTTTT. It encodes CSAGRNTGELFF.

The sample holds a few counts of this clonotype. The rearrangement links TRBV29-1 to TRBJ2-1; D might be TRBD1 or TRBD2, each matching 6 bases. CDR1 is SQVTM and CDR2 is ANQGSEA in the germline V gene. The CDR3 length is 13 residues. Trimming pared 8 bases from V and 4 bases from J, leaving 15 bases between. The CDR3 here is CSPGGQGYNEQFF. The CDR3 DNA follows: TGCAGCCCCGGGGGCCAGGGTTACAATGAGCAGTTCTTC.

A few counts support this clonotype. The chain recombines TRBV6-6 with TRBJ2-5, with D possibly matching TRBD1 (6 bases). The CDR3 loop spans 13 amino acids. The germline gives CDR1 MNHNY, CDR2 SVGAGI (reference sequence). Trimming removed 5 bases at V and 3 bases at J, with 10 bases between. CDR3 DNA sequence: TGTGCCAGCAGTCGGAACAGGGAAGAGACCCAGTACTTC. Amino acid sequence: CASSRNREETQYF.

The chain couples TRBV24-1 to TRBJ2-3; either TRBD1 or TRBD2 may fit D (6 bases each). The CDR3 consists of 13 residues. The V end was cut by 9 bases, the J end by 4 bases, with 13 bases between. The germline V gene has CDR1 KGHDR and CDR2 SFDVKD. The CDR3 sequence is CATRRGSADTQYF. As DNA, the CDR3 is TGTGCCACCCGGAGGGGGAGTGCAGATACGCAGTATTTT.